Each of the 28 T cell receptor beta chains below was sequenced from the same sample in a study of response to subunit inactivated influenza vaccine. TCRdb passed the RT-PCR reads through MiXCR, listing each CDR3 protein once. Of 450,000 to 700,000 distinct CDR3 sequences listed, around 15% are singletons. The sample was PBMCs from blood, taken about 12 days after vaccination. The receptors here all came from a middle-aged man who received an inactivated influenza vaccine.

CDR3 bases: TGTGCCACCAGCAGAGATCTAGCGGGAGGGAGTACCTACAATGAGCAGTTCTTC. Protein: CATSRDLAGGSTYNEQFF. V usage is TRBV15 and J usage is TRBJ2-1, with TRBD2 identical over 12 bases. Germline trimming cut 0 bases from V and 2 bases from J; bases unmatched to any gene: 5. Germline V gives CDR1 LNHNV, CDR2 YYDKDF (reference sequence). This CDR3 region has 18 residues.

The chain uses TRBV7-2 and TRBJ2-7; 7 nucleotides line up with TRBD1. The CDR3 runs 14 residues. V lost 6 bases to trimming and J lost 2 bases; unmatched junction nucleotides: 7. Per the germline V gene, CDR1 is SGHTA and CDR2 is FQGNSA. CDR3 region: CASRAGTATYEQYF. Here the CDR3 DNA reads TGTGCCAGCAGGGCCGGGACAGCGACCTACGAGCAGTACTTC.

V and J are TRBV20-1 and TRBJ2-1; the match to TRBD2 covers 7 bases. CDR1 DFQATT and CDR2 SNEGSKA come from the germline V gene (reference sequence). J lost 4 bases, V lost 0 bases, and 6 bases had no gene match. This CDR3 spans 15 amino acids. DNA of the CDR3: TGCAGTGCTAGAGATCTCGGGGGGAGGTACAATGAGCAGTTCTTC. It codes for CSARDLGGRYNEQFF.

In this sample, this clonotype turned up a few times. This chain links TRBV5-1 with TRBJ2-2; TRBD2 matches 8 bases. With V trimmed by 0 bases and J by 5 bases, 6 bases remained unmatched. Germline CDR1 reads SGHRS; CDR2 reads YFSETQ. The CDR3 sequence is 16 residues long. For the CDR3, the DNA is TGCGCCAGCAGCTTGGGAGCGGGAGCTATTACCGGGGAGCTGTTTTTT. Translating gives CASSLGAGAITGELFF. Drawing the rest from reference TRBV5-1 and TRBJ2-2, the complete variable domain is KAGVTQTPRYLIKTRGQQVTLSCSPISGHRSVSWYQQTPGQGLQFLFEYFSETQRNKGNFPGRFSGRQFSNSRSEMNVSTLELGDSALYLCASSLGAGAITGELFFGEGSRLTVL.

This clonotype was seen more than once but under ten times. The CDR3 DNA sequence: TGTGCCAGCAGTTATAGCACCCGGACAGGGGGATCTAATACGCAGTATTTT. Its protein is CASSYSTRTGGSNTQYF. The chain is built from TRBV6-5 and TRBJ2-3; TRBD1 matches 10 bases. The CDR3 sequence is 17 residues long. The germline V gene has CDR1 MNHEY and CDR2 SVGAGI. The V gene end was trimmed by 3 bases and the J gene end by 7 bases; junction bases not matched to a gene: 13.

This clonotype was detected ten times or more. The V gene is TRBV12-3 or TRBV12-4, the J gene TRBJ2-1, with D perhaps TRBD2 (6 bases). V was cut by 6 bases and J by 0 bases, with 15 bases left in between. The CDR3 is 16 amino acids. Written as DNA, the CDR3 is TGTGCCAGCAGCCTTGAGGACGGGAGCTCCTACAATGAGCAGTTCTTC. Amino acids: CASSLEDGSSYNEQFF.

The sample holds a few counts of this clonotype. This chain connects TRBV6-2 or TRBV6-3 to TRBJ2-1; TRBD2 matches at 7 bases. This CDR3 comprises 15 residues. The V segment lost 2 bases and the J segment 6 bases; nucleotides outside the gene matches: 7. Germline V gene sequence: CDR1 MNHEY, CDR2 SVGEGT. The CDR3: CASSYRTSYANEQFF. The CDR3 DNA follows: TGTGCCAGCAGTTACAGGACTAGTTATGCCAATGAGCAGTTCTTC.

In regard to this clonotype: The junction does not match germline at one end; this may be a read error. J is TRBJ1-1 and V is TRBV7-8, with unresolved D. The CDR3 loop spans 13 amino acids. CDR1 SGHVS and CDR2 FQNEAQ come from the germline V gene. The CDR3 sequence: CVSSLGWGTEAFF. The CDR3 DNA reads as TGTGTCAGCAGCTTAGGGTGGGGCACTGAAGCTTTCTTT.

The V gene is TRBV10-3, the J gene TRBJ1-5, with a possible D match to TRBD1 (6 bases). The CDR3 contains 15 residues. Germline assignment: CDR1 ENHRY and CDR2 SYGVKD. Trimming stripped 3 bases from V and 4 bases from J, with 13 bases between. CDR3 bases: TGTGCCATCAGTGAAGGTCGGGGGGCTAATCAGCCCCAGCATTTT. Residues: CAISEGRGANQPQHF.

The rearrangement joins TRBV18 to TRBJ1-3; D is perhaps TRBD1 (6 bases). This CDR3 spans 16 amino acids. Trimming took 2 bases from V and 1 from J, leaving 12 bases between them. Germline CDR1 reads KGHSH; CDR2 reads LQKENI. The CDR3 sequence is CASSPGTPASGNTIYF. CDR3 bases: TGTGCCAGCTCACCAGGGACACCTGCGTCTGGAAACACCATATATTTT.

This chain uses TRBV2 with TRBJ1-6; D not resolved. Trimming left V 4 bases short and J 2 bases short, with 9 bases between. This CDR3 has 15 amino acids. Germline-derived CDR1 and CDR2 are SNHLY and FYNNEI. The CDR3 DNA follows: TGTGCCAGCAGTGGGCGGTTGGCCTATAATTCACCCCTCCACTTT. Translation: CASSGRLAYNSPLHF.

This clonotype was counted a few times. The J gene is TRBJ2-3, the V gene TRBV7-3; 10 bases align to TRBD1. This CDR3 spans 16 amino acids. CDR1 is SGHTA, CDR2 FQGTGA, per germline. Trimming took 5 bases from V and 3 from J; bases not matched to a gene: 8. The CDR3 bases are TGTGCCAGCAGCCCCAGGACAGGGGGTTCGACAGATACGCAGTATTTT. Amino acid sequence: CASSPRTGGSTDTQYF. The full variable domain, in which reference TRBV7-3 and TRBJ2-3 provide the parts outside the CDR3, is GAGVSQTPSNKVTEKGKYVELRCDPISGHTALYWYRQSLGQGPEFLIYFQGTGAADDSGLPNDRFFAVRPEGSVSTLKIQRTERGDSAVYLCASSPRTGGSTDTQYFGPGTRLTVL.

This clonotype came up a few times. V gene TRBV15 combines with J gene TRBJ2-5; 8 bases are a match to TRBD2. Germline V gene data show CDR1 as LNHNV and CDR2 as YYDKDF (reference sequence). V shed 4 bases, J shed 1 base, and the junction held 5 bases outside the gene matches. This CDR3 spans 15 amino acids. The DNA for the CDR3 is TGTGCCACCAGCAAAAAGCGGGAGCGCCAAGAGACCCAGTACTTC. Translated: CATSKKRERQETQYF.

This chain joins TRBV5-1 and TRBJ2-5; D perhaps matches TRBD2 (5 bases). CDR3 length: 14 residues. Trimming stripped 1 base from V and 10 bases from J, with 17 bases between. Per the germline V gene, CDR1 is SGHRS and CDR2 is YFSETQ. CDR3 sequence: CASSLNSEAQGQYF. CDR3 coding DNA: TGCGCCAGCAGCTTGAATTCGGAGGCCCAAGGCCAGTACTTC.

This clonotype has only a few counts. This rearrangement joins TRBV24-1 to TRBJ2-1; 12 nucleotides match TRBD2. After removal of 3 bases from V and 3 bases from J, the junction contained 2 bases not matched to a gene. CDR1 and CDR2 from the germline V gene are KGHDR and SFDVKD. This CDR3 is 16 amino acids long. For the CDR3, the DNA is TGTGCCACCAGTGATCGACTAGCGGGGGTCTACAATGAGCAGTTCTTC. Translation gives CATSDRLAGVYNEQFF.

This clonotype turned up a few times. V and J are TRBV10-2 and TRBJ2-7; TRBD2 agrees at 7 bases. The germline V gene has CDR1 WSHSY and CDR2 SAAADI. The J segment lost 1 base and the V segment lost 1 base, leaving 7 bases of the junction unmatched. This CDR3 contains 16 residues. CDR3 residues: CASSEWSSGKSYEQYF. The CDR3 DNA follows: TGCGCCAGCAGTGAGTGGTCTAGCGGAAAATCCTACGAGCAGTACTTC.

This clonotype was observed a handful of times. This chain joins TRBV5-1 and TRBJ2-5; 12 bases fit TRBD2. The CDR3 is 16 residues long. V shed 4 bases, J shed 5 bases, and the junction held 9 bases outside the gene matches. CDR1 and CDR2 from the germline V gene are SGHRS and YFSETQ. The CDR3 loop reads CASSEGLAGRRETQYF. CDR3 bases: TGCGCCAGCAGCGAAGGACTAGCGGGACGTCGCGAGACCCAGTACTTC.

This chain connects TRBV6-2 or TRBV6-3 to TRBJ2-1; no definite D call. The V gene lost 2 bases and the J gene lost 2 bases, with 10 bases spanning the gap. CDR3 length: 15 residues. Germline CDR1 and CDR2: MNHEY and SVGEGT. In DNA form, the CDR3 reads TGTGCCAGCAGTTACGACCCAGCGCCCTACAATGAGCAGTTCTTC. This translates into CASSYDPAPYNEQFF.

This clonotype occurred a few times. The chain links TRBV20-1 to TRBJ1-1; D unresolved. With 5 bases removed from V and 6 bases from J, the gap between germline ends came to 16 bases. Per germline, CDR1 DFQATT and CDR2 SNEGSKA (reference sequence). The CDR3 contains 13 residues. This CDR3 is CSASPQGLAEAFF. CDR3 nucleotides: TGCAGTGCTTCTCCTCAAGGACTAGCTGAAGCTTTCTTT.

This clonotype has more than one count but fewer than ten. The chain uses TRBV3-1 and TRBJ2-7, with D possibly matching TRBD2 (6 bases). Trimming left V 3 bases short and J 4 bases short, with 13 bases between. This CDR3 has 14 amino acids. The germline gives CDR1 LGHDT, CDR2 YNNKEL (reference sequence). For the CDR3, the DNA is TGTGCCAGCAGCCAGGGTGCGGGGCCTTACGAGCAGTACTTC. It codes for CASSQGAGPYEQYF.

V is TRBV20-1 and J is TRBJ1-1; possibly TRBD1 for D (6 bases). Trimming shortened V by 7 bases and J by 3 bases, and 18 bases separated the two germline ends. The CDR3 has 14 amino acids. Germline lookup yields CDR1 DFQATT and CDR2 SNEGSKA (reference sequence). As DNA, the CDR3 is TGCAGTGGAATAGGTGGGGGGCTGTACACTGAAGCTTTCTTT. Translation: CSGIGGGLYTEAFF.

J is TRBJ2-1 and V is TRBV11-2, with D possibly matching TRBD2 (5 bases). The V gene lost 5 bases and the J gene lost 13 bases, with 15 bases spanning the gap. CDR3 size: 12 residues. CDR1 is SGHAT and CDR2 is FQNNGV in the germline V gene. CDR3 DNA sequence: TGTGCCAGCAGCCCGCGAGGGTACCTTCAGTTCTTC. Protein: CASSPRGYLQFF.

The rearrangement links TRBV23-1 to TRBJ2-5, with D unresolved. TRBV23-1 falls under the ORF class, with uncertain function. This CDR3 has 13 residues. The V gene lost 11 bases and the J gene lost 2 bases, with 15 bases spanning the gap. DNA for the CDR3: TGCGCCTTCCTCTTGGGGATTCAAGAGACCCAGTACTTC. It is translated as CAFLLGIQETQYF.

This clonotype has at least ten counts. This chain links TRBV12-3 or TRBV12-4 with TRBJ1-2, with D possibly TRBD1 on 5 matching bases. This CDR3 is 11 amino acids long. Trimming took off 8 bases at V and 7 bases at J, with 11 bases between the two ends. The CDR3 loop reads CASGGVFGYTF. As DNA, the CDR3 is TGTGCCAGCGGGGGGGTCTTTGGCTACACCTTC.

This clonotype was counted only a few times. CDR3 bases: TGTGCCAGCAGCTTAGCCCCCGGTCGGGGCACACAGTATGAAAAACTGTTTTTT. Its protein product is CASSLAPGRGTQYEKLFF. V and J are TRBV7-2 and TRBJ1-4; weak D call: TRBD1 (5 bases). This CDR3 is 18 amino acids long. Germline CDR1 reads SGHTA; CDR2 reads FQGNSA. Trimming cost V 0 bases and J 6 bases, with 20 bases left between them.

This clonotype turned up a few times. This chain connects TRBV5-1 to TRBJ2-7, with D perhaps matching TRBD1 (5 bases). Germline V gene lookup returns CDR1 SGHRS and CDR2 YFSETQ. The CDR3 is 13 residues long. The V end lost 5 bases, the J end lost 0 bases, and 9 bases lay between the germline ends. The CDR3 loop is CASRDMSSYEQYF. The DNA of the CDR3 is TGCGCCAGCAGGGACATGAGCTCCTACGAGCAGTACTTC.

CDR3 nucleotide sequence: TGCAGTGCTAGCAGAGGGTTAACCGGGGAGCTGTTTTTT. Protein sequence: CSASRGLTGELFF. The chain joins TRBV20-1 to TRBJ2-2, with D possibly being TRBD2 (5 bases). The CDR3 is 13 residues long. V lost 3 bases, J lost 5 bases, and 10 bases lay in between. Looked up from germline, CDR1 is DFQATT and CDR2 is SNEGSKA (reference sequence).

This clonotype came up a few times. The chain recombines TRBV12-3 or TRBV12-4 with TRBJ1-2; D gene ambiguous. V was clipped by 3 bases and J by 1 base, with 6 bases between them. This CDR3 contains 13 residues. In DNA form, the CDR3 reads TGTGCCAGCAGTTTCCGGATTAACTATGGCTACACCTTC. It is translated as CASSFRINYGYTF.